The entry that follows covers one TCR beta chain sequence. Only one count was recorded for this clone. Its antigen remains unidentified. The sample holds no much larger clone one base away, and base qualities are not on file. The data belong to a study of PD-L1 blockade in urothelial cancer (dated by TCRdb to 2016 to 2017). General notes on the study: All patients started therapy in about 2014 and received atezolizumab 1,200 mg intravenously every 3 weeks. About 85% of the 29 patients were males with bladder-origin urothelial cancer, and about 60% of the 29 reported a prior smoking history. Patients had an ECOG performance status of 0 or 1 and had received between 0 and 3 prior chemotherapy regimens. Blood samples were analyzed at 3 weeks after treatment start (second dose) and at 6 weeks after treatment start. Blood samples gave median yields of approximately 130,000 T cells and over 80,000 unique TCRs, along with a median clonality of around 0.08. The study, an exploratory multi-omic analysis, examined somatic, immune and clinical correlates of response to PD-L1 blockade with atezolizumab in urothelial cancer. Pretreatment tumor samples and matched peripheral blood, collected serially before and after atezolizumab treatment, underwent TCR sequencing. Durable clinical benefit was defined as a progression-free survival longer than 6 months, and TCR features were additionally tested against progression-free survival and overall survival. Whole exome sequencing and RNA sequencing of pretreatment tumors were performed alongside TCR sequencing in the same patients. About 10 patients reached durable clinical benefit, while 15 to 25 patients did not. Under 30 patients had pretreatment blood TCR-seq, some 25 had at least one posttreatment blood collection, and some 25 had tumor TCR-seq.

A cohort of 25 to 30 patients with locally advanced or metastatic urothelial carcinoma, treated at Memorial Sloan Kettering on a trial protocol, was included. Peripheral blood mononuclear cells were collected from each patient pretreatment and during treatment, giving between 1 and 8 total time points per patient. The Qiagen DNeasy Blood extraction kit was used to purify genomic DNA from total PBMCs and tumor samples. PBMCs were collected pretreatment and during treatment and were isolated and stored as previously described. Each PCR received spiked-in synthetic TCR analog templates so that absolute template abundance could be estimated from read counts. TCRbeta CDR3 regions were amplified from genomic DNA with bias-controlled V and J gene primers using the immunoSEQ assay. Sequencing of rearranged TCRbeta segments was performed at approximately 20X coverage. Per the source publication's procedure: Clustering was used to correct sequencing errors, and CDR3s were annotated against IMGT so that V, D and J genes could be assigned. Out-of-frame and stop-codon sequences were excluded, and only productive TCRbeta rearrangements were used in downstream analyses. Clonality was calculated as one minus the Shannon entropy normalized by the log of the number of unique productive sequences. Fisher's exact test with Benjamini-Hochberg correction, using a cutoff of adjusted p below 0.01, was how clones that differed between time points or between blood and tumor were identified. As stored in TCRdb, this immuneACCESS dataset retains in-frame rearrangements with V and J assigned. A fraction of the clones does not appear; measured against another copy, unresolved V genes explain less than half of the discrepancy, and the remainder lacks a known reason. Clone size and V and J calls were adopted from that table, with D and trimming inferred from the DNA. Across this sample there are 25,000 to 35,000 clones, with approximately 89% seen only once. Clones ranked in the top ten supply less than 4% of the sample.

V has 3 bases trimmed and J has 4 bases trimmed; junction bases matching no gene number 5. Reading the germline V gene gives CDR1 KGHSH and CDR2 LQKENI. The cysteine opens and the phenylalanine closes a CDR3 of 16 amino acids. The CDR3 DNA has 48 bases and is translated from base 1. The research as a whole found: Greater expansion of tumor-associated TCR clones in peripheral blood 3 weeks after the start of treatment was observed in patients with durable benefit (n of about 20, p = 0.022). Because the sample size was small (n ≈ 27) and many exploratory analyses were performed, the results are intended to be hypothesis-generating. Improved progression-free and overall survival was found to be associated with pretreatment peripheral blood TCR clonality below the median.

The origin of this receptor is a man over 45 with urothelial cancer. The chain links TRBV18 with TRBJ1-3, with 11 bases matching TRBD1. The specimen was PBMCs, collected around atezolizumab (anti-PD-L1) treatment. The CDR3 loop reads CASSPGQGGSGNTIYF. The DNA sequence reads TGTGCCAGCTCACCGGGACAGGGGGGATCAGGAAACACCATATATTTT. Extended through the reference TRBV18 and TRBJ1-3 proteins, this CDR3 yields the full variable domain: NAGVMQNPRHLVRRRGQEARLRCSPMKGHSHVYWYRQLPEEGLKFMVYLQKENIIDESGMPKERFSAEFPKEGPSILRIQQVVRGDSAAYFCASSPGQGGSGNTIYFGEGSWLTVV.